What follows are 14 T cell receptor beta chains derived from one specimen sequenced in a study of blood T cell repertoires in COVID-19. TCRdb's copy holds only in-frame clones and misses some; the assay was immunoSEQ multiplex PCR. The sample has fewer than 500,000 clones; around nine tenths are singletons. What was sequenced was PBMCs or T cells enriched from blood (not recorded which). The origin of the receptors is a woman younger than 30 with acute COVID-19.

The rearrangement uses TRBV28 and TRBJ2-7; 7 bases line up with TRBD1. The CDR3 loop spans 13 amino acids. V was pared by 2 bases and J by 4 bases, with 2 bases of the junction left unmatched. Germline V gene sequence: CDR1 MDHEN, CDR2 SYDVKM. The CDR3 DNA sequence: TGTGCCAGCAGTTTAGGGACAGATTACGAGCAGTACTTC. Translated: CASSLGTDYEQYF. The whole variable domain, filled in from reference TRBV28 and TRBJ2-7, reads DVKVTQSSRYLVKRTGEKVFLECVQDMDHENMFWYRQDPGLGLRLIYFSYDVKMKEKGDIPEGYSVSREKKERFSLILESASTNQTSMYLCASSLGTDYEQYFGPGTRLTVT.

The V gene is TRBV7-3, the J gene TRBJ1-1; D unresolved. The CDR3 sequence is 14 residues long. The ends were cut back, 0 bases at V and 4 bases at J, with 9 bases in the middle. CDR1 and CDR2 from the germline V gene are SGHTA and FQGTGA. CDR3 sequence reads: CASSLTSGSTEAFF. The CDR3 DNA is TGTGCCAGCAGCTTAACGTCCGGGAGCACTGAAGCTTTCTTT.

The rearrangement joins TRBV24-1 to TRBJ2-5; the match to TRBD1 covers 7 bases. Germline-derived CDR1 and CDR2 are KGHDR and SFDVKD. The trim removed 7 bases at V and 4 bases at J, leaving 8 bases unmatched. This CDR3 is built from 14 residues. Here the CDR3 reads CATSARGSIETQYF. Here the CDR3 DNA reads TGTGCCACCAGCGCCAGGGGGAGCATAGAGACCCAGTACTTC.

This chain joins TRBV25-1 and TRBJ2-3, with TRBD2 identical over 8 bases. The V gene end was trimmed by 3 bases and the J gene end by 10 bases; junction bases not matched to a gene: 12. This CDR3 has 15 amino acids. The germline V gene encodes CDR1 MGHDK and CDR2 SYGVNS. The CDR3 coding sequence is TGTGCCAGCAGTGATTTAGCGGGAAAGTTGGGTGCGCAGTATTTT. Its protein product is CASSDLAGKLGAQYF. Supplemented by reference TRBV25-1 and TRBJ2-3, the full variable domain reads EADIYQTPRYLVIGTGKKITLECSQTMGHDKMYWYQQDPGMELHLIHYSYGVNSTEKGDLSSESTVSRIRTEHFPLTLESARPSHTSQYLCASSDLAGKLGAQYFGPGTRLTVL.

This chain uses TRBV18 with TRBJ2-7, with D unclear. This CDR3 is 14 amino acids long. Between the trimmed V and J ends, which lost 3 bases and 6 bases, there was a span of 15 bases. CDR1 and CDR2 from the germline V gene are KGHSH and LQKENI. This chain's CDR3 is CASSPSPSGVEQYF. As DNA, the CDR3 is TGTGCCAGCTCACCCTCCCCGAGTGGTGTCGAGCAGTACTTC.

The rearrangement links TRBV13 to TRBJ2-3, with TRBD2 identical over 13 bases. V was pared by 4 bases and J by 7 bases, with 8 bases of the junction left unmatched. CDR1 and CDR2 from the germline V gene are PRHDT and FYEKMQ (reference sequence). This CDR3 region has 16 residues. The CDR3 protein is CASSSRTSGGSYTQYF. As DNA, the CDR3 is TGTGCCAGCAGCTCCAGGACTAGCGGGGGTTCATATACGCAGTATTTT. The entire variable domain, with the rest obtained from reference TRBV13 and TRBJ2-3, is as follows: AAGVIQSPRHLIKEKRETATLKCYPIPRHDTVYWYQQGPGQDPQFLISFYEKMQSDKGSIPDRFSAQQFSDYHSELNMSSLELGDSALYFCASSSRTSGGSYTQYFGPGTRLTVL.

J is TRBJ2-2 and V is TRBV25-1; 10 bases line up with TRBD2. This CDR3 is 16 amino acids long. The trim removed 6 bases at V and 1 base at J, leaving 5 bases unmatched. Germline V gene data show CDR1 as MGHDK and CDR2 as SYGVNS. DNA of the CDR3: TGTGCCAGCAGATCGGGACTAGCGTTGAACACCGGGGAGCTGTTTTTT. This gives the protein CASRSGLALNTGELFF. The entire variable domain, with the rest obtained from reference TRBV25-1 and TRBJ2-2, is as follows: EADIYQTPRYLVIGTGKKITLECSQTMGHDKMYWYQQDPGMELHLIHYSYGVNSTEKGDLSSESTVSRIRTEHFPLTLESARPSHTSQYLCASRSGLALNTGELFFGEGSRLTVL.

The V and J genes are TRBV10-2 and TRBJ2-1; maybe TRBD1 (5 bases). This CDR3 is built from 14 residues. CDR1 and CDR2 (germline): WSHSY, SAAADI. V was pared by 5 bases and J by 6 bases, with 14 bases between. CDR3: CASSPARVGNEQFF. The DNA of the CDR3 is TGCGCCAGCAGTCCCGCCAGGGTAGGCAATGAGCAGTTCTTC.

A single count supports this clone. The V gene is TRBV10-1, the J gene TRBJ1-1; TRBD1 matches at 7 bases. This CDR3 contains 16 residues. Per the germline V gene, CDR1 is WNHNN and CDR2 is SYGVQD (reference sequence). J gave up 0 bases and V 3 bases, and 7 bases lay outside the gene matches. As DNA, the CDR3 is TGCGCCAGCAGTGAATGGGACAGATCTCTGAACACTGAAGCTTTCTTT. It specifies CASSEWDRSLNTEAFF.

The chain recombines TRBV11-2 with TRBJ1-5; no clear D. The CDR3 is made up of 15 amino acids. V lost 1 base and J 0 bases, leaving 7 bases between the germline ends. Germline V lookup: CDR1 SGHAT, CDR2 FQNNGV. The CDR3 spells CASSLGLDSNQPQHF. In nucleotides, the CDR3 is TGTGCCAGCAGCTTAGGATTAGATAGCAATCAGCCCCAGCATTTT.

This chain connects TRBV5-1 to TRBJ2-1; TRBD2 aligns across 9 bases. This CDR3 has 17 residues. Unmatched junction bases numbered 10, after V lost 0 bases and J lost 6 bases. CDR1 is SGHRS and CDR2 is YFSETQ in the germline V gene. DNA for the CDR3: TGCGCCAGCAGCTTGGCCTTGCGGGGGGGTCTCGGCAATGAGCAGTTCTTC. Protein product: CASSLALRGGLGNEQFF.

This rearrangement joins TRBV10-3 to TRBJ1-1; D is perhaps TRBD1 (6 bases). Germline V gives CDR1 ENHRY, CDR2 SYGVKD. CDR3 length: 14 amino acids. Trimming removed 3 bases at V and 4 bases at J, with 12 bases between. CDR3 loop: CAISENRESTEAFF. The DNA of the CDR3 is TGTGCCATCAGTGAAAACAGGGAGTCCACTGAAGCTTTCTTT.

Only a few counts were recorded for this clone. This chain links TRBV4-3 with TRBJ2-7; D gene unclear. This CDR3 comprises 13 residues. V was clipped by 1 base and J by 7 bases, with 11 bases between them. Germline CDR1 reads LGHNA; CDR2 reads YSLEER. DNA of the CDR3: TGCGCCAGCAGCCAAGTTCCTCCCGGTGAGCAGTACTTC. Translation gives CASSQVPPGEQYF.

This clone appeared a single time. This chain joins TRBV5-4 and TRBJ2-7; TRBD1 agrees at 7 bases. The CDR3 is made up of 15 amino acids. With 4 bases clipped from V and 2 bases from J, the junction kept 9 bases outside the gene matches. The V gene's germline CDR1 is SGHNT and CDR2 YYREEE (reference sequence). CDR3 sequence (DNA): TGTGCCAGCAGCCCCACCGGGACAGAGGCCTACGAGCAGTACTTC. It codes for CASSPTGTEAYEQYF.